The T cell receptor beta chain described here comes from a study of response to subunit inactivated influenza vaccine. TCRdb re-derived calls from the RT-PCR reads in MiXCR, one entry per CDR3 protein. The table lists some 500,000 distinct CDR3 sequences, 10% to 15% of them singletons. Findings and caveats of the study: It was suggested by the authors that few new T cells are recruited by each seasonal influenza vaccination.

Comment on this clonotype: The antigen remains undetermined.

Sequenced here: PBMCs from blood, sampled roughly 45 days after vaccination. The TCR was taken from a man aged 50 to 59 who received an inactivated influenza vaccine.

CDR3 residues: CTLCRTRKSGSSSTGELFF. Here the CDR3 DNA reads TGTACCCTCTGCCGCACCAGGAAGAGCGGGAGTAGCTCAACCGGGGAGCTGTTTTTT. The rearrangement uses TRBV12-3 or TRBV12-4 and TRBJ2-2; TRBD2 agrees at 8 bases. The CDR3 length is 19 residues.